This is a list of T cell receptor beta chains from one sample in a study of cytomegalovirus exposure and HLA in healthy donors. Generated by immunoSEQ multiplex PCR, the TCRdb table keeps only in-frame clones and is missing some. The sample holds some 87,000 clones, more than 60% seen once. The specimen was PBMCs. The receptors were gathered from a man in his fifties in good health and CMV-seropositive. Each CDR3 is given with its conserved first and last residue. A D gene is named only where the DNA matches it firmly. A row's size may be missing; if present it is once, few, many or a size class.

V: TRBV15
J: TRBJ1-2
D: -
size: -
DNA: TGTGCCACCAGCCCTCGAAAAGGGGAAACCTACACCTTC
CDR3: CATSPRKGETYTF

V: TRBV27
J: TRBJ1-1
D: -
size: -
DNA: TGTGCCAGCAAGGATGAGGTGAACACTGAAGCTTTCTTT
CDR3: CASKDEVNTEAFF

V: TRBV5-1
J: TRBJ2-5
D: TRBD1
size: -
DNA: TGCGCCAGCACCAACACAGGGGGCGAAGAGACCCAGTACTTC
CDR3: CASTNTGGEETQYF

V: TRBV7-2
J: TRBJ1-2
D: -
size: -
DNA: TGTGCCAGCAGCCCGGGAGCGGACTATGGCTACACCTTC
CDR3: CASSPGADYGYTF

V: TRBV4-2
J: TRBJ2-7
D: TRBD1
size: -
DNA: TGTGCCAGCAGCCAAGATCCGGGACAGGGGGCGTACGAGCAGTACTTC
CDR3: CASSQDPGQGAYEQYF

V: TRBV15
J: TRBJ2-5
D: -
size: -
DNA: TGTGCCACCAGCAGAGATCTGGCAGGGCGAGAGACCCAGTACTTC
CDR3: CATSRDLAGRETQYF

V: TRBV6-6
J: TRBJ1-5
D: TRBD1
size: -
DNA: TGTGCCAGCAGTTACCACGTAGGGGGCGCAGGGCAGCCCCAGCATTTT
CDR3: CASSYHVGGAGQPQHF

V: TRBV18
J: TRBJ1-1
D: TRBD1
size: -
DNA: TGTGCCAGCTCACCACAGGGACAGGCGGCGACAACTGAAGCTTTCTTT
CDR3: CASSPQGQAATTEAFF

V: TRBV7-2
J: TRBJ2-2
D: -
size: -
DNA: TGTGCCAGCAGCTGGACAGTGACCGGGGAGCTGTTTTTT
CDR3: CASSWTVTGELFF

V: TRBV30
J: TRBJ2-2
D: -
size: -
DNA: TGTGCCTGGAGGGGACAATACACCGGGGAGCTGTTTTTT
CDR3: CAWRGQYTGELFF

V: TRBV4-2
J: TRBJ2-1
D: TRBD2
size: -
DNA: TGTGCCAGCAGCCAAGGGACAGCGGGGGGATACAATGAGCAGTTCTTC
CDR3: CASSQGTAGGYNEQFF

V: TRBV30
J: TRBJ1-2
D: -
size: -
DNA: TGTGCCTGGAGTGTACGGCGGGGAAACTATGGCTACCCCTTC
CDR3: CAWSVRRGNYGYPF

V: TRBV27
J: TRBJ1-2
D: -
size: -
DNA: TGTGCCAGCAGTTCGATGGACAGCCTAAGTGGCTACACCTTC
CDR3: CASSSMDSLSGYTF

V: TRBV19
J: TRBJ1-3
D: -
size: -
DNA: TGTGCCAGTAGCACAGGTGCTTCGGGAAACACCATATATTTT
CDR3: CASSTGASGNTIYF

V: TRBV6-5
J: TRBJ2-1
D: TRBD1
size: -
DNA: TGTGCCAGCAAAACCGGGACAGGGAATGAGCAGTTCTTC
CDR3: CASKTGTGNEQFF

V: TRBV7-8
J: TRBJ2-3
D: TRBD2
size: -
DNA: TGTGCCAGCAGCCCGCGGGGGGTGGATACAGATACGCAGTATTTT
CDR3: CASSPRGVDTDTQYF

V: TRBV6-5
J: TRBJ2-7
D: -
size: -
DNA: TGTGCCAGCAAACAGTCCATTGGGGAGCAGTACTTC
CDR3: CASKQSIGEQYF

V: TRBV11-3
J: TRBJ2-7
D: -
size: once
DNA: TGTGCCAGCAGCTTATATCAACACTACGAGCAGTACTTC
CDR3: CASSLYQHYEQYF

V: TRBV7-7
J: TRBJ2-4
D: TRBD1
size: -
DNA: TGTGCCAGCAGCCCAACCGACAGGGACACCAAAAACATTCAGTACTTC
CDR3: CASSPTDRDTKNIQYF

V: TRBV4-2
J: TRBJ2-3
D: TRBD2
size: -
DNA: TGTGCCAGCAGCCAACAGACTAGCGCCCGAGATACGCAGTATTTT
CDR3: CASSQQTSARDTQYF

V: TRBV7-2
J: TRBJ2-2
D: -
size: few
DNA: TGTGCCAGCAGCTTATCTCAGGGGCGCACCGGGGAGCTGTTTTTT
CDR3: CASSLSQGRTGELFF

V: TRBV6-5
J: TRBJ2-7
D: TRBD1
size: -
DNA: TGTGCCAGCAGTTACTCCTTCCTGGGACAGGGGGCCGAGCAGTACTTC
CDR3: CASSYSFLGQGAEQYF

V: TRBV28
J: TRBJ1-4
D: -
size: few
DNA: TGTGCCAGCAGCCGACAGGTTACAGATGAAAAACTGTTTTTT
CDR3: CASSRQVTDEKLFF

V: TRBV5-6
J: TRBJ2-3
D: -
size: -
DNA: TGTGCCAGCAGCTTGTTATTTCCAGATACGCAGTATTTT
CDR3: CASSLLFPDTQYF

V: TRBV25-1
J: TRBJ1-4
D: -
size: -
DNA: TGTGCCAGCACCCGCGCATTCCGGACAGCTAATGAAAAACTGTTTTTT
CDR3: CASTRAFRTANEKLFF

V: TRBV18
J: TRBJ1-1
D: -
size: -
DNA: TGTGCCAGCTCCACCACAGACACTGAAGCTTTCTTT
CDR3: CASSTTDTEAFF

V: TRBV10-1
J: TRBJ2-1
D: -
size: -
DNA: TGCGCCAGCAGGAAGGGGCGGAGGGTTGTTCACAATGAGCAGTTCTTC
CDR3: CASRKGRRVVHNEQFF

V: TRBV29-1
J: TRBJ2-1
D: TRBD2
size: -
DNA: TGCAGCGTTGAGCCTAGCGGGGGGGTATACAATGAGCAGTTCTTC
CDR3: CSVEPSGGVYNEQFF

V: TRBV6-1
J: TRBJ1-5
D: TRBD1
size: once
DNA: TGTGCCGGAGGACAGGGGGAAAGTCAGCCCCAGCATTTT
CDR3: CAGGQGESQPQHF

V: TRBV7-2
J: TRBJ2-3
D: -
size: -
DNA: TGTGCCAGCAGCCCTTTCCAGAGCACAGATACGCAGTATTTT
CDR3: CASSPFQSTDTQYF

V: TRBV7-9
J: TRBJ2-1
D: -
size: -
DNA: TGTGCCAGCAGCCAATCGTCCGGGTTTGGGTGCTCCTACAATGAGCAGTTCTTC
CDR3: CASSQSSGFGCSYNEQFF

V: TRBV19
J: TRBJ1-5
D: -
size: -
DNA: TGTGCCAGTCAGGGCAGTCTAACCAGCAATCAGCCCCAGCATTTT
CDR3: CASQGSLTSNQPQHF

V: TRBV19
J: TRBJ1-4
D: -
size: -
DNA: TGTGCCAGTAGTCGAAGTCAAGGGGATGAAAAACTGTTTTTT
CDR3: CASSRSQGDEKLFF

V: TRBV12-2
J: TRBJ2-2
D: -
size: once
DNA: TGTGCAAGTCGTCCCAGGGTTAACGCGAACACCGGGGAGCTGTTTTTT
CDR3: CASRPRVNANTGELFF

V: TRBV18
J: TRBJ1-1
D: TRBD1
size: -
DNA: TGTGCCAGCTCTCGGAGACAGGGGGAGCCCACTGAAGCTTTCTTT
CDR3: CASSRRQGEPTEAFF

V: TRBV7-2
J: TRBJ1-2
D: TRBD1
size: -
DNA: TGTGCCAGCAGCTTAGTGATGGACAGGGTCATAGGTGGCTACACCTTC
CDR3: CASSLVMDRVIGGYTF